This entry features one T cell receptor (beta chain) sequence. This entry belongs to a study of preoperative IRX-2 immunotherapy in early breast cancer. V shed 5 bases, J shed 8 bases, and the junction held 14 bases outside the gene matches. CDR1 and CDR2 (germline): MNHEY, SMNVEV (reference sequence). The CDR3 totals 17 residues. Indicated treatment: preoperative locoregional IRX-2 cytokine immunotherapy. Using immunoSEQ multiplex PCR, the repertoire was profiled, and TCRdb retains in-frame clones only, with some absent. The sample lists some 59,000 clones, less than 95% occurring once. This sequence originates from a human donor with breast cancer. This chain connects TRBV27 to TRBJ2-1, with 11 bases aligning to TRBD2. The sample here was taken from a patient treated with IRX-2 immunotherapy. The CDR3 region has the DNA TGTGCCAGCAGTCTGCGCTTCCTAGCGGGAGGTCGCGATGAGCAGTTCTTC. Its protein product is CASSLRFLAGGRDEQFF.